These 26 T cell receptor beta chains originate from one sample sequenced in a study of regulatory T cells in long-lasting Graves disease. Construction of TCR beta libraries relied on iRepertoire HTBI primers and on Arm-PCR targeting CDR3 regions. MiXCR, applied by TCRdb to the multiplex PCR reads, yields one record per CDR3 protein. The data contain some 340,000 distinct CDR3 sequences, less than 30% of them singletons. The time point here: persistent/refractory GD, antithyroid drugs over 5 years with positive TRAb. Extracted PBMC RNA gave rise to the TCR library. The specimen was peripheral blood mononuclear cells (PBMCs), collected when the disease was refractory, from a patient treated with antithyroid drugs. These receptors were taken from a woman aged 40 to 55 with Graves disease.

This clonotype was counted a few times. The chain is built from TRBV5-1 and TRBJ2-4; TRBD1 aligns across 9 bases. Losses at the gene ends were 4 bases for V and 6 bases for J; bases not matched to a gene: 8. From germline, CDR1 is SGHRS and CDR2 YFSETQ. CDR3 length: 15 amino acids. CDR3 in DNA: TGCGCCAGCAGCCAGGGGACAGGGATTTTAAACATTCAGTACTTC. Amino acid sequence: CASSQGTGILNIQYF. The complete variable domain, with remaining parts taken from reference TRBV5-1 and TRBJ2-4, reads KAGVTQTPRYLIKTRGQQVTLSCSPISGHRSVSWYQQTPGQGLQFLFEYFSETQRNKGNFPGRFSGRQFSNSRSEMNVSTLELGDSALYLCASSQGTGILNIQYFGAGTRLSVL.

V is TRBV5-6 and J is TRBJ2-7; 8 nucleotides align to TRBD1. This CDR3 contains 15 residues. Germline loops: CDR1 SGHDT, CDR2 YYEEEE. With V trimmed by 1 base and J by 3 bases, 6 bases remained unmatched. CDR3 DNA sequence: TGTGCCAGCAGCTTGACAGGGGGTGGCTACTACGAGCAGTACTTC. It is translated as CASSLTGGGYYEQYF.

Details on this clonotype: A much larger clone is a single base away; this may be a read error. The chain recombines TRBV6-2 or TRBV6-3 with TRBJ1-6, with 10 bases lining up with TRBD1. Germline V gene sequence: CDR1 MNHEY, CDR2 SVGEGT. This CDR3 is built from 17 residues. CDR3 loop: CAGSYSVTGGLYSPLHF. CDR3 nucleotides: TGTGCCGGCAGTTACTCGGTGACAGGGGGCCTATATTCACCCCTCCACTTT.

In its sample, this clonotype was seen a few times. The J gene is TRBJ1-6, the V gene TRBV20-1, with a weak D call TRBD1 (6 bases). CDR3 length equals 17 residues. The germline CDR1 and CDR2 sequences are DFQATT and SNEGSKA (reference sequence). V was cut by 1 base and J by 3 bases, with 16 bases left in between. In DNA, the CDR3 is TGCAGTGCTAGAGTTCGGGGGCGCCCCTTCTATAATTCACCCCTCCACTTT. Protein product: CSARVRGRPFYNSPLHF.

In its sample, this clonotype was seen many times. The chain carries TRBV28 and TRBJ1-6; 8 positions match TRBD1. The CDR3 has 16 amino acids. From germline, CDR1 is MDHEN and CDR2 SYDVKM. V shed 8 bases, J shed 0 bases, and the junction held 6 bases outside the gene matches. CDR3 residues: CASSGQGSSYNSPLHF. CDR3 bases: TGTGCCAGCTCCGGACAGGGCAGCTCCTATAATTCACCCCTCCACTTT.

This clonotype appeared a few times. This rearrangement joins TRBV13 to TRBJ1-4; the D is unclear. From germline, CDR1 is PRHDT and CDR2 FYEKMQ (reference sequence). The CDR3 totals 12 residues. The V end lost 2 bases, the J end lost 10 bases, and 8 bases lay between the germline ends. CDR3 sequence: CASSLREGKLFF. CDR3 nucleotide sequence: TGTGCCAGCAGCTTAAGGGAGGGAAAACTGTTTTTT.

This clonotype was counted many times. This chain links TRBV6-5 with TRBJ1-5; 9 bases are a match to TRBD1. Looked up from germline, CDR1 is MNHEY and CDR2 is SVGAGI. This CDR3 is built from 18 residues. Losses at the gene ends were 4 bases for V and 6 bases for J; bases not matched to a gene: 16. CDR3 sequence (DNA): TGTGCCAGCAGTTCTCCCGCCGGGACAGGGCTTTGGGTTCAGCCCCAGCATTTT. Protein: CASSSPAGTGLWVQPQHF.

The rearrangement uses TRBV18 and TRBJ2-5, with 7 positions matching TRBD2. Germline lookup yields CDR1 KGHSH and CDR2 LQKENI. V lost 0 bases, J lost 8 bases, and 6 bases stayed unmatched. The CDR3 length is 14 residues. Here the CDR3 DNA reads TGTGCCAGCTCACCACCTGATCAGCGGGGAACCCAGTACTTC. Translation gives CASSPPDQRGTQYF. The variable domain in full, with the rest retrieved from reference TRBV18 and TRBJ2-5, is NAGVMQNPRHLVRRRGQEARLRCSPMKGHSHVYWYRQLPEEGLKFMVYLQKENIIDESGMPKERFSAEFPKEGPSILRIQQVVRGDSAAYFCASSPPDQRGTQYFGPGTRLLVL.

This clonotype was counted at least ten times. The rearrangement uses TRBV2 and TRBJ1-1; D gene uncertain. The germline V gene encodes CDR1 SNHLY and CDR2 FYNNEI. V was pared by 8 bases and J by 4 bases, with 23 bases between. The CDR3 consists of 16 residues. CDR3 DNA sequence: TGTGCCAGCGGCCCCCCACAGCAGAGATGGGGCACTGAAGCTTTCTTT. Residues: CASGPPQQRWGTEAFF. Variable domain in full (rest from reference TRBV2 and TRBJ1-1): EPEVTQTPSHQVTQMGQEVILRCVPISNHLYFYWYRQILGQKVEFLVSFYNNEISEKSEIFDDQFSVERPDGSNFTLKIRSTKLEDSAMYFCASGPPQQRWGTEAFFGQGTRLTVV.

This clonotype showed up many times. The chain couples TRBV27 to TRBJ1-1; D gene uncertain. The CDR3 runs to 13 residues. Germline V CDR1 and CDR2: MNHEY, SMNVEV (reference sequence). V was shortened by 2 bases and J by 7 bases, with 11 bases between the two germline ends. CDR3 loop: CASSLGPDLEAFF. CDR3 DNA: TGTGCCAGCAGTTTAGGCCCGGATCTTGAAGCTTTCTTT.

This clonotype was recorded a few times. The CDR3 region is CASSAGTDGNYGEQYF. CDR3 DNA sequence: TGTGCCAGCAGCGCAGGGACAGATGGAAACTACGGCGAGCAGTACTTC. This chain connects TRBV11-2 to TRBJ2-7; 7 bases match TRBD1. The CDR3 length is 16 residues. Germline CDR1 is SGHAT and CDR2 is FQNNGV. V trimming: 5 bases; J trimming: 6 bases; junction bases outside the gene matches: 16.

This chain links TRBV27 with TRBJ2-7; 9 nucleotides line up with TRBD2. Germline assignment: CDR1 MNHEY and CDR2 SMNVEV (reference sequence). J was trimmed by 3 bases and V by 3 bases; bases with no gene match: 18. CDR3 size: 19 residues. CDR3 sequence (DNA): TGTGCCAGCAGTTTCATTGTAGGCGCGGGAGGGCCCCGGCGCTACGAGCAGTACTTC. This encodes CASSFIVGAGGPRRYEQYF.

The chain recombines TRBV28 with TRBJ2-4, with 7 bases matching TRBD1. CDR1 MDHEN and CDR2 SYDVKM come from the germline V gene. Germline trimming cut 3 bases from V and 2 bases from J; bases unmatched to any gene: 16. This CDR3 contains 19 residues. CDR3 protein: CASSFGTEDFSHPKNIQYF. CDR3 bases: TGTGCCAGCAGTTTCGGGACAGAAGACTTCTCTCACCCCAAAAACATTCAGTACTTC. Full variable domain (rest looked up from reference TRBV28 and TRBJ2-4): DVKVTQSSRYLVKRTGEKVFLECVQDMDHENMFWYRQDPGLGLRLIYFSYDVKMKEKGDIPEGYSVSREKKERFSLILESASTNQTSMYLCASSFGTEDFSHPKNIQYFGAGTRLSVL.

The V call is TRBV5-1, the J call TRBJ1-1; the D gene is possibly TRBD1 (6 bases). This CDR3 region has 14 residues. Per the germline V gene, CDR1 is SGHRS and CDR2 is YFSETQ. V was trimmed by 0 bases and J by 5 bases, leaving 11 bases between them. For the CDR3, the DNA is TGCGCCAGCAGCTTGGTAGGGCAGGGGACTGAAGCTTTCTTT. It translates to CASSLVGQGTEAFF. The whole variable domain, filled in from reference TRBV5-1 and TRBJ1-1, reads KAGVTQTPRYLIKTRGQQVTLSCSPISGHRSVSWYQQTPGQGLQFLFEYFSETQRNKGNFPGRFSGRQFSNSRSEMNVSTLELGDSALYLCASSLVGQGTEAFFGQGTRLTVV.

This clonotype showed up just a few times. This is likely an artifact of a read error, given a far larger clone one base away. The CDR3 DNA follows: TGTGCCAGCAGTTGCTACGGAGGGACCGGGACTCGAGAGACCCAGTACTTC. Protein product: CASSCYGGTGTRETQYF. V is TRBV6-1 and J is TRBJ2-5, with D maybe TRBD2 (6 bases). The CDR3 runs 17 residues. Per the germline V gene, CDR1 is MNHNS and CDR2 is SASEGT. V was shortened by 5 bases and J by 4 bases, with 23 bases between the two germline ends.

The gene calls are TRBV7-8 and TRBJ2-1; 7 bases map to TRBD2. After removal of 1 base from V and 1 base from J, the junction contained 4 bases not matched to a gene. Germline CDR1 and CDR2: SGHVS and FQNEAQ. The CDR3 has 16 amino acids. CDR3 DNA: TGTGCCAGCAGCTTAGGTCCTAGCGGATCCTACAATGAGCAGTTCTTC. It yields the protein CASSLGPSGSYNEQFF.

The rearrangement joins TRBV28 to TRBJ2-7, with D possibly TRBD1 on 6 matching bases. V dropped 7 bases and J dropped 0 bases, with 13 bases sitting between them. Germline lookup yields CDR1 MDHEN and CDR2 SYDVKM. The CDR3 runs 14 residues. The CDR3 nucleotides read TGTGCCAGCATCTTTTGGGACAACTCCTACGAGCAGTACTTC. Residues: CASIFWDNSYEQYF.

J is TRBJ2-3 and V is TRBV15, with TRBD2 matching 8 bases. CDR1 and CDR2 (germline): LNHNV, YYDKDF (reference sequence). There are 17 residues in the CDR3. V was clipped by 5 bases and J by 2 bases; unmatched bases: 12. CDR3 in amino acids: CATSGSLGGRYTDTQYF. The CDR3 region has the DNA TGTGCCACCAGCGGAAGCCTCGGCGGGAGGTACACAGATACGCAGTATTTT. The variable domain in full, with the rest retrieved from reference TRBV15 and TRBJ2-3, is DAMVIQNPRYQVTQFGKPVTLSCSQTLNHNVMYWYQQKSSQAPKLLFHYYDKDFNNEADTPDNFQSRRPNTSFCFLDIRSPGLGDTAMYLCATSGSLGGRYTDTQYFGPGTRLTVL.

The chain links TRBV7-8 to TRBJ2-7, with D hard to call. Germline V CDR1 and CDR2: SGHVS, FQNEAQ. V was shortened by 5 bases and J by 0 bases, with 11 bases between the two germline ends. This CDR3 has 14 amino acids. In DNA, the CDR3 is TGTGCCAGCAGCCGAGATGACAACTCCTACGAGCAGTACTTC. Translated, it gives CASSRDDNSYEQYF.

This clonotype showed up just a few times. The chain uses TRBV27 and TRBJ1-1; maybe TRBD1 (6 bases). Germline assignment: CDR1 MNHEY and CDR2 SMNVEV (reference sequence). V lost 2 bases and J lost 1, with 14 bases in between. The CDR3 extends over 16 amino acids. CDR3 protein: CASSLTGGLRNTEAFF. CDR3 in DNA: TGTGCCAGCAGTTTAACGGGGGGCCTGAGGAACACTGAAGCTTTCTTT.

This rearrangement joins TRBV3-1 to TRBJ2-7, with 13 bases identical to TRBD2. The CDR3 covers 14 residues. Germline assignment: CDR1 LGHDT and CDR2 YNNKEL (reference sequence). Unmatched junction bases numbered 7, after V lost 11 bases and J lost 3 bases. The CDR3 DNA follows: TGTGCCGGCGGACTAGCGGGAGAGGGCTACGAGCAGTACTTC. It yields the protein CAGGLAGEGYEQYF.

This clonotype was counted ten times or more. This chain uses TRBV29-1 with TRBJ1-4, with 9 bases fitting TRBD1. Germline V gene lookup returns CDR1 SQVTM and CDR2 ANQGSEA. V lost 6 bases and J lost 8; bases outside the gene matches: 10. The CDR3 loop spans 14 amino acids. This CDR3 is CSVGAGQGLEKLFF. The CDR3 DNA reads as TGCAGCGTAGGTGCGGGACAGGGCTTAGAAAAACTGTTTTTT.

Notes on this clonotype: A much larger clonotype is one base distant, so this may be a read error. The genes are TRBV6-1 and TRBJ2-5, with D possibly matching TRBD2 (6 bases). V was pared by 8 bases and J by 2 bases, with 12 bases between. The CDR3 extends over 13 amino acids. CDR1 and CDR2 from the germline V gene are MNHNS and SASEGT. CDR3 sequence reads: CASGREFQETQYF. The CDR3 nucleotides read TGTGCCAGCGGCCGGGAGTTTCAAGAGACCCAGTACTTC.

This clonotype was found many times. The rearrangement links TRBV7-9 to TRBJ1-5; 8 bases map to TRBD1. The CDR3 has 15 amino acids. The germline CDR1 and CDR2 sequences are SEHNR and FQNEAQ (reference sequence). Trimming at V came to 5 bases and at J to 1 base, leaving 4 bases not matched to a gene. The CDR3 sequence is CASSARTGSNQPQHF. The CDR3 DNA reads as TGTGCCAGCAGCGCACGGACAGGGAGCAATCAGCCCCAGCATTTT.

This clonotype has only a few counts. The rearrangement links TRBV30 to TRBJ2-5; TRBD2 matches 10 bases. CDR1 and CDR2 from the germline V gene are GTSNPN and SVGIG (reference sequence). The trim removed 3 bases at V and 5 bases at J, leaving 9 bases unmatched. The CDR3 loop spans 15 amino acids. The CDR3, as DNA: TGTGCCTGGAGATCCGTAGCGGGAGGATGGGAGACCCAGTACTTC. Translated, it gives CAWRSVAGGWETQYF.

CDR3 loop: CASSRPGQGTSEQFF. As DNA, the CDR3 is TGTGCCAGCAGCCGTCCGGGACAGGGAACAAGTGAGCAGTTCTTC. This chain joins TRBV12-3 or TRBV12-4 and TRBJ2-1; 9 bases map to TRBD1. This CDR3 region has 15 residues. Trimming cost V 6 bases and J 9 bases; bases outside gene matches: 12.